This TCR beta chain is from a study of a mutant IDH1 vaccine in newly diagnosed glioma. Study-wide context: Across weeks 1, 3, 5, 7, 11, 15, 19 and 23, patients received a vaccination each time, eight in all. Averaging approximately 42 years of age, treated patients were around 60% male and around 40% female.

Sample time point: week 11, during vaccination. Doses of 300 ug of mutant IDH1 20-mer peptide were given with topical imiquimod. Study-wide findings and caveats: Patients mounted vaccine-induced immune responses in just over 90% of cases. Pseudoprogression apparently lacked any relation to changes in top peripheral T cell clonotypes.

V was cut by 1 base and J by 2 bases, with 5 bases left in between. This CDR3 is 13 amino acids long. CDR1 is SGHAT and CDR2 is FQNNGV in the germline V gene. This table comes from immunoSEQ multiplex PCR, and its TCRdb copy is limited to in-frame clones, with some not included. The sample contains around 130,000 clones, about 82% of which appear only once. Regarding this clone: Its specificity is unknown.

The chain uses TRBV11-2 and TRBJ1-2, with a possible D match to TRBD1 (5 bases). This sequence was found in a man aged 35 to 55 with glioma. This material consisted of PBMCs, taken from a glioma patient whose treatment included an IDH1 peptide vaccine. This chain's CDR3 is CASSLGQNYGYTF. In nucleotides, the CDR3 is TGTGCCAGCAGCTTAGGACAGAACTATGGCTACACCTTC.